This TCR beta chain was retrieved from a study of T cells expressing NK-cell markers. Germline V CDR1 and CDR2: SGDLS, YYNGEE. The CDR3 contains 15 residues. TCRdb reprocessed the 5' RACE reads; each CDR3 protein has one entry and no DNA is given. The listing contains about 550,000 distinct CDR3 sequences. Sequencing used blood T cells: a sorted CD56 or NKG2C T cell subset, CD4+ or CD8+ T cells, or bulk PBMC T cells (not recorded which). V is TRBV9 and J is TRBJ2-7; the TCRdb call, TRBD2, lacks DNA for checking. The sequence came from a man aged 18 to 30 in good health. The CDR3 is CASSPQTSGIYEQYF.